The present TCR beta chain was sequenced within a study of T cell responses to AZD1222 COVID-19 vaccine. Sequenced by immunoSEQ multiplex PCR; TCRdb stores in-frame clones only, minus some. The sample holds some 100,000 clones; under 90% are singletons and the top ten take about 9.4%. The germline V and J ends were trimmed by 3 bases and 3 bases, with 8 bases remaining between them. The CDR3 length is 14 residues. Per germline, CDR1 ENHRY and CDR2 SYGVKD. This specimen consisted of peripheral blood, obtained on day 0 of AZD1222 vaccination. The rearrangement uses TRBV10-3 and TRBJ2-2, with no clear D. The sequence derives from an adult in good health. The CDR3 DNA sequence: TGTGCCATCAGTGAAGCCCCCGACACCGGGGAGCTGTTTTTT. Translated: CAISEAPDTGELFF.